Listed below are T cell receptor beta chains from one sample, sequenced in a study of blood T cell repertoires in COVID-19. The method was immunoSEQ multiplex PCR; TCRdb's version includes in-frame clones alone and lacks a portion of them. Of some 270,000 clones listed, around nine tenths were seen once; the top ten hold 1.7%. Sequenced material: PBMCs or T cells enriched from blood (not recorded which). The receptors stem from a woman aged 40-49 years who had recovered from COVID-19. Both conserved end residues are part of each CDR3. The order of the fields is V gene, J gene, D gene, clone size, CDR3 DNA, CDR3 protein. The D gene is left open where the match is weak. Some rows mark clone size as missing; the rest say once, few, many or name a class of expanded clone.

V: TRBV2; J: TRBJ2-4; D: -; size: -; DNA: TGTGCCAGCAGTGAGGTGTCAACAGGTTTTAAAAACATTCAGTACTTC; CDR3: CASSEVSTGFKNIQYF
V: TRBV4-2; J: TRBJ1-2; D: -; size: -; DNA: TGTGCCAGCAGCCAAGAAAAGAGGGCAACCTCCTATGGCTACACCTTC; CDR3: CASSQEKRATSYGYTF
V: TRBV10-3; J: TRBJ1-6; D: TRBD1; size: -; DNA: TGTGCCATCAGGGGACAGACTAATTCACCCCTCCACTTT; CDR3: CAIRGQTNSPLHF
V: TRBV5-1; J: TRBJ1-2; D: TRBD1; size: -; DNA: TGCGCCAGCAGCACCTTACCGGGACAGGGGGCCGGAGGCTACACCTTC; CDR3: CASSTLPGQGAGGYTF
V: TRBV20-1; J: TRBJ2-5; D: -; size: -; DNA: TGCAGTGCTAGAGGCGACAGGGAGGAGTACTTC; CDR3: CSARGDREEYF
V: TRBV7-6; J: TRBJ1-1; D: TRBD1; size: -; DNA: TGTGCCAGCAGCTTAGCGAGACAGGGGACTGAAGCTTTCTTT; CDR3: CASSLARQGTEAFF
V: TRBV6-2/TRBV6-3; J: TRBJ2-1; D: TRBD2; size: -; DNA: TGTGCCAGCAGTTACCACGAGCGGGAGGTCGAAAATGAGCAGTTCTTC; CDR3: CASSYHEREVENEQFF
V: TRBV27; J: TRBJ1-4; D: -; size: -; DNA: TGTGCCAGCAGCCCACCCGGGGGTGAAAAACTGTTTTTT; CDR3: CASSPPGGEKLFF
V: TRBV7-2; J: TRBJ2-3; D: TRBD2; size: -; DNA: TGTGCCAGCAGCAAGACTGGCGGAGCGGGGGCGAGAGATACGCAGTATTTT; CDR3: CASSKTGGAGARDTQYF
V: TRBV5-1; J: TRBJ1-1; D: TRBD1; size: -; DNA: TGCGCCAGCAGCTTGCGAGCAGGGGGTACTGAAGCTTTCTTT; CDR3: CASSLRAGGTEAFF
V: TRBV19; J: TRBJ1-6; D: -; size: -; DNA: TGTGCCAGTAGTAATCGGGATTCACCCCTCCACTTT; CDR3: CASSNRDSPLHF
V: TRBV7-8; J: TRBJ1-2; D: TRBD1; size: -; DNA: TGTGCCAGCTCCGCTACAGGGGGCGAGCTTGGCTACACCTTC; CDR3: CASSATGGELGYTF
V: TRBV18; J: TRBJ1-4; D: TRBD1; size: -; DNA: TGTGCCAGCTCACGCCAGGGGGCGAGTGAAAAACTGTTTTTT; CDR3: CASSRQGASEKLFF
V: TRBV4-1; J: TRBJ1-4; D: -; size: few; DNA: TGCGCCAGCAGCCAAGACAGGGGTGAAAAACTGTTTTTT; CDR3: CASSQDRGEKLFF
V: TRBV19; J: TRBJ1-2; D: -; size: -; DNA: TGTGCCAGTAGTACTTTCGACATCCCCTATGGCTACACCTTC; CDR3: CASSTFDIPYGYTF
V: TRBV11-2; J: TRBJ1-2; D: TRBD1; size: -; DNA: TGTGCCAGCAGCTTACGCCTCGTCGGCAGGGGGAACGGCTACACCTTC; CDR3: CASSLRLVGRGNGYTF
V: TRBV6-5; J: TRBJ2-5; D: -; size: -; DNA: TGTGCCAGCAGAAACCGGGACAAGAGAGGAGAGACCCAGTACTTC; CDR3: CASRNRDKRGETQYF
V: TRBV24-1; J: TRBJ1-1; D: -; size: -; DNA: TGTGCCACCAGTGATTTGCTCGGCGGTAACACTGAAGCTTTCTTT; CDR3: CATSDLLGGNTEAFF
V: TRBV7-6; J: TRBJ2-1; D: TRBD1; size: -; DNA: TGTGCCAGCAGCTTAGCGACAGGGGACAATGAGCAGTTCTTC; CDR3: CASSLATGDNEQFF
V: TRBV21-1; J: TRBJ1-3; D: -; size: -; DNA: TGTGCCAGCAGCTCAAAGGCGCAAGACAGATCTGGAAACACCATATATTTT; CDR3: CASSSKAQDRSGNTIYF
V: TRBV5-4; J: TRBJ2-2; D: -; size: -; DNA: TGTGCCAGCAGCTCAATACTAGCTTCCGGGGAGCTGTTTTTT; CDR3: CASSSILASGELFF
V: TRBV2; J: TRBJ1-4; D: -; size: -; DNA: TGTGCCAGCAGTGTTACAGGGACAACTAATGAAAAACTGTTTTTT; CDR3: CASSVTGTTNEKLFF
V: TRBV5-1; J: TRBJ1-1; D: -; size: -; DNA: TGCGCCAGCAGCCTTTACGGGATGAACACTGAAGCTTTCTTT; CDR3: CASSLYGMNTEAFF
V: TRBV19; J: TRBJ1-2; D: TRBD1; size: -; DNA: TGTGCCAGTAGTATCGTGGTCGGCAGGGGGGAACTCTCTGGCTACACCTTC; CDR3: CASSIVVGRGELSGYTF
V: TRBV9; J: TRBJ2-1; D: TRBD1; size: -; DNA: TGTGCCAGCAGCGCACGATCGGGACAGGGCTACAATGAGCAGTTCTTC; CDR3: CASSARSGQGYNEQFF
V: TRBV9; J: TRBJ1-2; D: TRBD1; size: few; DNA: TGTGCCAGCAGCGTAATGAGATCGGGGACAGTGGCTTACACCTTC; CDR3: CASSVMRSGTVAYTF
V: TRBV29-1; J: TRBJ1-1; D: -; size: -; DNA: TGCAGCGTTGATGGGCAAGGGCGGGGACGGGGAACTGAAGCTTTCTTT; CDR3: CSVDGQGRGRGTEAFF
V: TRBV5-1; J: TRBJ2-2; D: -; size: -; DNA: TGCGCCAGCAGCTTGGGGGGCGTGACAACCGGGGAGCTGTTTTTT; CDR3: CASSLGGVTTGELFF
V: TRBV12-5; J: TRBJ1-1; D: -; size: once; DNA: TGTGCTAGTGGTCACCAGGGGTACACTGAAGCTTTCTTT; CDR3: CASGHQGYTEAFF
V: TRBV18; J: TRBJ2-7; D: -; size: -; DNA: TGTGCCAGCTCACCCCCGTTGGGGCTCCTCGGGGAGCAGTACTTC; CDR3: CASSPPLGLLGEQYF
V: TRBV19; J: TRBJ1-1; D: TRBD1; size: -; DNA: TGTGCCAGTAGTGCCCCCAGGACAGGGCAAAACACTGAAGCTTTCTTT; CDR3: CASSAPRTGQNTEAFF
V: TRBV21-1; J: TRBJ2-1; D: -; size: -; DNA: TGTGCCAGCAGTGGTTCCCTAGCGGGAGTAATAAATGAGCAGTTCTTC; CDR3: CASSGSLAGVINEQFF